The 24 T cell receptor beta chains reported below all come from one sample, sequenced in a study of identical twins (dated by TCRdb to between 2015 and 2016). The library was obtained by 5' RACE. These reads were obtained on an Illumina HiSeq 2000. TCRdb's own reprocessing of the public reads used fastp at Q25 and MiXCR and kept productive beta chains. Each entry is one CDR3 protein sequence, shown with its most common DNA and genes. The sample table records around 670,000 distinct CDR3 sequences; 5.5% to 7.5% of these occur just once. Clones ranked in the top ten supply approximately 1.6% of the sample. The specimen sequenced was naive T cells sorted from blood. The cell subset or site label here, explained by the study, means: cells isolated with a human naive T-cell isolation kit. The receptor source for this set is a man younger than 35 in good health.

In this sample, this clonotype turned up a few times. The chain links TRBV7-8 to TRBJ1-1, with a weak D call TRBD1 (6 bases). This CDR3 has 15 residues. Germline assignment: CDR1 SGHVS and CDR2 FQNEAQ. The V and J ends lost 4 bases and 0 bases respectively, with 12 bases between them. The CDR3 spells CASSYGRGMNTEAFF. For the CDR3, the DNA is TGTGCCAGCAGCTATGGCAGGGGAATGAACACTGAAGCTTTCTTT.

This clonotype was counted ten times or more. Here the CDR3 DNA reads TGCAGTGCCCCCAGCGGGAAGAGGGTAGATGAGCAGTTCTTC. Translating gives CSAPSGKRVDEQFF. This chain connects TRBV20-1 to TRBJ2-1; the match to TRBD2 covers 7 bases. Germline assignment: CDR1 DFQATT and CDR2 SNEGSKA (reference sequence). CDR3 size: 14 residues. V dropped 6 bases and J dropped 8; count of bases not matched to a gene: 13.

This clonotype occurred a few times. The chain is built from TRBV12-3 or TRBV12-4 and TRBJ2-1; 10 bases map to TRBD2. The CDR3 consists of 15 residues. J was trimmed by 6 bases and V by 2 bases; bases with no gene match: 4. DNA of the CDR3: TGTGCCAGCAGTTTAACTAGCGGGATCATCAATGAGCAGTTCTTC. Translated, it gives CASSLTSGIINEQFF.

The chain has TRBV12-3 or TRBV12-4 and TRBJ2-1; D remains unclear. Trimming removed 6 bases from V and 4 bases from J, with 25 bases in between. This CDR3 region has 18 residues. The CDR3 DNA follows: TGTGCCAGCAGCGCGATACCTAAGTTGAGTGAAAGTTACAATGAGCAGTTCTTC. Translating it yields CASSAIPKLSESYNEQFF.

This clonotype has at least ten counts. V and J are TRBV5-1 and TRBJ2-7; 7 positions match TRBD1. V lost 3 bases, J lost 3 bases, and 12 bases stayed unmatched. The CDR3 has 16 amino acids. CDR1 and CDR2 (germline): SGHRS, YFSETQ. The CDR3 protein is CASSSETGSASYEQYF. The CDR3 DNA reads TGCGCCAGCAGCTCGGAGACAGGGTCGGCAAGCTACGAGCAGTACTTC. The variable domain in full, completed from reference TRBV5-1 and TRBJ2-7, reads KAGVTQTPRYLIKTRGQQVTLSCSPISGHRSVSWYQQTPGQGLQFLFEYFSETQRNKGNFPGRFSGRQFSNSRSEMNVSTLELGDSALYLCASSSETGSASYEQYFGPGTRLTVT.

The CDR3 DNA sequence: TGTGCCAGCAGCTTAAACCGAGACCTAACCGGGGAGCTGTTTTTT. It specifies CASSLNRDLTGELFF. The chain carries TRBV7-2 and TRBJ2-2, with no clear D. The germline CDR1 and CDR2 sequences are SGHTA and FQGNSA. The CDR3 has 15 residues. V was cut by 2 bases and J by 5 bases, with 12 bases left in between.

This clonotype was counted at least ten times. The chain joins TRBV30 to TRBJ2-4; D is perhaps TRBD1 (6 bases). CDR1 is GTSNPN, CDR2 SVGIG, per germline (reference sequence). The CDR3 runs to 13 residues. V was clipped by 0 bases and J by 10 bases, with 13 bases between them. The CDR3 bases are TGTGCCTGGAGTGTAACGGACCAGGGGATTCAGTACTTC. Its translation is CAWSVTDQGIQYF.

This clonotype appeared a few times. The rearrangement joins TRBV11-2 to TRBJ1-1; the match to TRBD1 covers 7 bases. The CDR3 runs 15 residues. Germline V gives CDR1 SGHAT, CDR2 FQNNGV. J gave up 1 base and V 5 bases, and 7 bases lay outside the gene matches. The DNA of the CDR3 is TGTGCCAGCAGCACGACCAGGGGGACGAACACTGAAGCTTTCTTT. It specifies CASSTTRGTNTEAFF.

The table lists this clonotype with many counts. The chain carries TRBV7-2 and TRBJ1-4, with D perhaps matching TRBD1 (5 bases). The germline V and J ends were trimmed by 5 bases and 5 bases, with 15 bases remaining between them. This CDR3 is built from 15 residues. CDR1 and CDR2 from the germline V gene are SGHTA and FQGNSA. The CDR3 is CASSQTAGPNEKLFF. Written as DNA, the CDR3 is TGTGCCAGCAGCCAGACGGCAGGGCCCAATGAAAAACTGTTTTTT.

This clonotype was detected many times. This chain joins TRBV4-1 and TRBJ2-7; 8 bases are shared with TRBD2. The CDR3 is made up of 15 amino acids. Germline trimming cut 1 base from V and 3 bases from J; bases unmatched to any gene: 5. Germline V gives CDR1 MGHRA, CDR2 YSYEKL. The CDR3 nucleotides are TGCGCCAGCAGCCAAGGCCTAGCGGGTGGCTACGAGCAGTACGTC. Encoded protein: CASSQGLAGGYEQYV.

This clonotype was counted a few times. The chain couples TRBV7-9 to TRBJ1-4; 10 bases are shared with TRBD1. The junction had 6 bases not matched to a gene; V was cut back by 5 bases and J by 6 bases. Germline assignment: CDR1 SEHNR and CDR2 FQNEAQ (reference sequence). The CDR3 contains 15 residues. The CDR3 coding sequence is TGTGCCAGCAGCCCAGGGGACAGGGGCGATGAAAAACTGTTTTTT. Translating it yields CASSPGDRGDEKLFF.

This clonotype was picked up many times. The J gene is TRBJ1-2, the V gene TRBV12-3 or TRBV12-4; unclear D gene. The CDR3 is 11 amino acids. With 5 bases removed from V and 5 bases from J, the gap between germline ends came to 6 bases. The CDR3 is CASSPDYGYTF. Written as DNA, the CDR3 is TGTGCCAGCAGTCCGGATTATGGCTACACCTTC.

This clonotype has ten or more counts. The chain is built from TRBV25-1 and TRBJ2-3; D is uncertain. With 6 bases removed from V and 2 bases from J, the gap between germline ends came to 3 bases. Germline values: CDR1 MGHDK, CDR2 SYGVNS. The CDR3 is 11 amino acids. CDR3 coding DNA: TGTGCCAGCAGGATCACAGATACGCAGTATTTT. Its protein is CASRITDTQYF. Full variable domain (rest looked up from reference TRBV25-1 and TRBJ2-3): EADIYQTPRYLVIGTGKKITLECSQTMGHDKMYWYQQDPGMELHLIHYSYGVNSTEKGDLSSESTVSRIRTEHFPLTLESARPSHTSQYLCASRITDTQYFGPGTRLTVL.

This clonotype was observed at least ten times. The rearrangement joins TRBV4-3 to TRBJ2-2; D gene unclear. Germline V gives CDR1 LGHNA, CDR2 YSLEER. Between the trimmed V and J ends, which lost 0 bases and 5 bases, there was a span of 10 bases. CDR3 length: 15 residues. The CDR3 bases are TGCGCCAGCAGCCAAGAAGGCGCCCAAACCGGGGAGCTGTTTTTT. Its translation: CASSQEGAQTGELFF.

This chain joins TRBV7-2 and TRBJ2-7; 8 positions match TRBD2. J lost 6 bases, V lost 3 bases, and 13 bases had no gene match. CDR1 and CDR2 from the germline V gene are SGHTA and FQGNSA. The CDR3 has 16 residues. The CDR3 loop reads CASSLLISGSGSEQYF. The CDR3 region has the DNA TGTGCCAGCAGCTTGTTAATAAGCGGGAGTGGCAGCGAGCAGTACTTC.

This clonotype was found many times. J is TRBJ1-5 and V is TRBV12-3 or TRBV12-4; 9 nucleotides align to TRBD1. This CDR3 region has 15 residues. Trimming removed 1 base from V and 6 bases from J; junction bases left unmatched: 4. The CDR3 loop reads CASSLGTGASQPQHF. The CDR3 DNA is TGTGCCAGCAGTTTAGGGACAGGGGCTAGTCAGCCCCAGCATTTT.

This clonotype was recorded at least ten times. The chain employs TRBV11-2 and TRBJ1-5, with 7 bases identical to TRBD1. The junction had 2 bases not matched to a gene; V was cut back by 3 bases and J by 0 bases. The CDR3 covers 15 residues. CDR1 and CDR2 (germline): SGHAT, FQNNGV. The DNA for the CDR3 is TGTGCCAGCAGCTTGGGACAGCATAGCAATCAGCCCCAGCATTTT. Translating gives CASSLGQHSNQPQHF. The variable domain in full, completed from reference TRBV11-2 and TRBJ1-5, reads EAGVAQSPRYKIIEKRQSVAFWCNPISGHATLYWYQQILGQGPKLLIQFQNNGVVDDSQLPKDRFSAERLKGVDSTLKIQPAKLEDSAVYLCASSLGQHSNQPQHFGDGTRLSIL.

This chain uses TRBV20-1 with TRBJ2-1; either TRBD1 or TRBD2 may fit D (6 bases each). The V gene's germline CDR1 is DFQATT and CDR2 SNEGSKA (reference sequence). There are 13 residues in the CDR3. Deletions cut 0 bases from V and 9 bases from J, with 12 bases between. The CDR3 is CSARDSGAVEQFF. The CDR3, as DNA: TGCAGTGCTAGAGATTCGGGGGCAGTTGAGCAGTTCTTC.

This clonotype was detected a few times. This chain links TRBV18 with TRBJ2-2; D call uncertain. The V end was cut by 0 bases, the J end by 6 bases, with 8 bases between. Germline V CDR1 and CDR2: KGHSH, LQKENI. The CDR3 runs to 14 residues. This CDR3 reads CASSPPSQAGELFF. CDR3 nucleotides: TGTGCCAGCTCACCACCGTCGCAGGCCGGGGAGCTGTTTTTT.

The chain has TRBV7-7 and TRBJ2-5; D is unresolved. This CDR3 comprises 14 residues. V lost 5 bases, J lost 5 bases, and 15 bases lay in between. Per germline, CDR1 SSHAT and CDR2 FNYEAQ (reference sequence). The CDR3 bases are TGTGCCAGCAGCCTGTCCGGAAGCGCGGAGACCCAGTACTTC. This gives the protein CASSLSGSAETQYF.

This clonotype has at least ten counts. This chain joins TRBV29-1 and TRBJ2-1, with TRBD2 matching over 8 bases. V shed 4 bases, J shed 2 bases, and the junction held 4 bases outside the gene matches. Per the germline V gene, CDR1 is SQVTM and CDR2 is ANQGSEA. The CDR3 length is 14 residues. The CDR3, as DNA: TGCAGCGTTGCCGGGAGGGGGACCTACAATGAGCAGTTCTTC. Translating it yields CSVAGRGTYNEQFF.

This clonotype was found many times. The J gene is TRBJ2-3, the V gene TRBV29-1; D is possibly TRBD2 (6 bases). The CDR3 has 14 residues. Germline V gives CDR1 SQVTM, CDR2 ANQGSEA. V was cut by 1 base and J by 4 bases, with 12 bases left in between. The CDR3 DNA is TGCAGCGTTGAAGTTGGGGGGAGCCCAGATACGCAGTATTTT. It encodes CSVEVGGSPDTQYF.

This clonotype was seen repeatedly, ten times or more. A junction end diverges from the germline sequence, so it may reflect a read error. The rearrangement links TRBV10-3 to TRBJ2-3; a weak D match, TRBD2 (6 bases). Germline loops: CDR1 ENHRY, CDR2 SYGVKD. The CDR3 extends over 10 amino acids. CDR3 in amino acids: CAISEREPHF. CDR3 DNA: TGTGCCATCAGTGAGCGGGAGCCGCATTTT.

The chain has TRBV24-1 and TRBJ1-1, with a tentative D call TRBD1 (6 bases). The CDR3 consists of 13 residues. Germline V gene sequence: CDR1 KGHDR, CDR2 SFDVKD. V was shortened by 0 bases and J by 10 bases, with 11 bases between the two germline ends. The CDR3 DNA is TGTGCCACCAGTGATTTGGGGGGGGCCCGAGCTTTCTTT. This gives the protein CATSDLGGARAFF.